The 2 T cell receptor beta chains in this list originate from one sample, sequenced in a study of shared clonotypes between healthy human individuals. The table came from immunoSEQ multiplex PCR; TCRdb's copy has only in-frame clones and leaves some out. The table has over a million clones, 98% to 99% seen once. Sequencing used naive CD4+ T cells sorted from blood. Subset given: CD45RA+ positively selected. The receptors were sampled from a man aged 25 to 45 in good health.

As concerns this clone: An end of the junction does not agree with germline; a read error may underlie this. This chain joins TRBV7-7 and TRBJ2-2, with 10 bases identical to TRBD1. Looked up from germline, CDR1 is SSHAT and CDR2 is FNYEAQ (reference sequence). This CDR3 spans 14 amino acids. Here the CDR3 reads CASTRTGGTGELFF. In DNA, the CDR3 is TGTGCTAGCACCAGGACAGGGGGGACCGGGGAGCTGTTTTTT.

The rearrangement uses TRBV30 and TRBJ2-7; the D is unclear. Germline assignment: CDR1 GTSNPN and CDR2 SVGIG (reference sequence). The CDR3 consists of 13 residues. Deletions cut 2 bases from V and 4 bases from J, with 12 bases between. CDR3 sequence: CAWSPTDAYEQYF. The CDR3 DNA is TGTGCCTGGAGTCCTACGGATGCTTACGAGCAGTACTTC.